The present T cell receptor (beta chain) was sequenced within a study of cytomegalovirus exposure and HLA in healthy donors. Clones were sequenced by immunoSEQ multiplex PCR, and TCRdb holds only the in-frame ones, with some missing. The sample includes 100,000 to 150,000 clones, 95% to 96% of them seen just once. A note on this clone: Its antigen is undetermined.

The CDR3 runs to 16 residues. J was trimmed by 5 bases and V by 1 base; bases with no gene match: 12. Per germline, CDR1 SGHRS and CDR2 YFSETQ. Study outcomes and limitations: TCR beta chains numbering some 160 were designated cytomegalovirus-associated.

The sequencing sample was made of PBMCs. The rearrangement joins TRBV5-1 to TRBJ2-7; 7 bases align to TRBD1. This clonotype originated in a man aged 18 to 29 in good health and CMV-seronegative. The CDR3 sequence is CASSLSGPQGLHEQYF. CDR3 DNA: TGCGCCAGCAGCTTGTCGGGCCCACAGGGGCTCCACGAGCAGTACTTC.